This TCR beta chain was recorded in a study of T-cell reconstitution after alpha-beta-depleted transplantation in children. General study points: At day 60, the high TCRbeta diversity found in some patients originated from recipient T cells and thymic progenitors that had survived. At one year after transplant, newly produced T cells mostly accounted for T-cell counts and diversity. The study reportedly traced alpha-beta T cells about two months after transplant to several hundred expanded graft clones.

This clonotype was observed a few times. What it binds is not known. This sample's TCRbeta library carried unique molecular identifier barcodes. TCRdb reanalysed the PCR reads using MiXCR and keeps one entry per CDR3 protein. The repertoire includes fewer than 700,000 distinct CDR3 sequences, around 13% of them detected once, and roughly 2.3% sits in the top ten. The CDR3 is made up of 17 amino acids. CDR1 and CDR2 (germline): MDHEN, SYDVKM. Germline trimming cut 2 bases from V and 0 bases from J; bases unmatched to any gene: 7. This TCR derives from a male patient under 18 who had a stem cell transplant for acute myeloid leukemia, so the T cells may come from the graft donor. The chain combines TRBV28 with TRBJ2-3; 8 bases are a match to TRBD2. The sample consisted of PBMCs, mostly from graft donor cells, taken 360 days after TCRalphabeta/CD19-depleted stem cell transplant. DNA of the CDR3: TGTGCCAGCAGTTTACCCACTAGCGGCCTTAGCACAGATACGCAGTATTTT. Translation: CASSLPTSGLSTDTQYF.